These T cell receptor beta chains were read from a single sample in a study of cytomegalovirus exposure and HLA in healthy donors. Clones were sequenced by immunoSEQ multiplex PCR, and TCRdb holds only the in-frame ones, with some missing. The table has around 60,000 clones, about 72% seen once. The sample was PBMCs. The receptor source for this set is a man in his fifties or sixties in good health and CMV-seropositive. Both conserved end residues are part of each CDR3. The order of the fields is clone size, V gene, J gene, D gene, CDR3 length, CDR3 DNA, CDR3 protein. A D gene is named only where the DNA matches it firmly. The size of a clone is reported for some rows only, either as once, few or many, or as a class for expanded clones.

-	TRBV30	TRBJ2-3	-	16	TGTGCCTGGAGTGTTCCCTCCTTGACTAGCACAGATACGCAGTATTTT	CAWSVPSLTSTDTQYF
few	TRBV2	TRBJ1-5	-	12	TGTGCCAGCCAGGGTGACAATCAGCCCCAGCATTTT	CASQGDNQPQHF
few	TRBV9	TRBJ2-3	TRBD1	16	TGTGCCAGCAGCCCCATAGCCGGGACAGGGCCAGATACGCAGTATTTT	CASSPIAGTGPDTQYF
-	TRBV5-4	TRBJ2-5	TRBD2	15	TGTGCCAGCAGCTGGACTAGCGGCAACCAAGAGACCCAGTACTTC	CASSWTSGNQETQYF
-	TRBV7-9	TRBJ2-7	-	13	TGTGCCAGCAGCTCATTAACTAGCTACGAGCAGTACTTC	CASSSLTSYEQYF
few	TRBV28	TRBJ2-7	TRBD2	15	TGTGCCAGCTACGGGGCTAGCGGGGTATCTTACGAGCAGTACTTC	CASYGASGVSYEQYF
-	TRBV30	TRBJ2-7	TRBD1	14	TGTGCCTGGAGTGGAGGCAGGGGGCTGAGGGAGCAGTACTTC	CAWSGGRGLREQYF
once	TRBV10-2	TRBJ1-1	-	15	TGCGCCAGCAGTGAGTTTCCAGGGGCAAACACTGAAGCTTTCTTT	CASSEFPGANTEAFF
-	TRBV7-9	TRBJ2-7	-	13	TGTGCCAGCAGCGTCGGCCAGGATTACGAGCAGTACTTC	CASSVGQDYEQYF
-	TRBV6-5	TRBJ2-2	-	16	TGTGCCAGCAGTTACTCTAGCCGTCAAAACACCGGGGAGCTGTTTTTT	CASSYSSRQNTGELFF
-	TRBV6-5	TRBJ1-2	-	14	TGTGCCAGCAGTTACTCGACAGACGTCCTATTTTTGACCTTC	CASSYSTDVLFLTF
-	TRBV27	TRBJ2-7	TRBD2	15	TGTGCCAGCAGTACCACCGGGACTAGCGCCTACGAGCAGTACTTC	CASSTTGTSAYEQYF
few	TRBV27	TRBJ2-5	TRBD2	14	TGTGCCAGCAGCGCCGGGACTAGGGGAGAGACCCAGTACTTC	CASSAGTRGETQYF
-	TRBV5-1	TRBJ1-1	-	13	TGCGCCAGCAGCTTGGGGGGGGGCACTGAAGCTTTCTTT	CASSLGGGTEAFF
-	TRBV10-3	TRBJ1-1	TRBD1	14	TGTGCCATCAGTGGGACAGGGTTGAACACTGAAGCTTTCTTT	CAISGTGLNTEAFF
-	TRBV10-3	TRBJ2-2	-	13	TGTGCCATCAATCCTCAGGGTTCAGGGGAGCTGTTTTTT	CAINPQGSGELFF
-	TRBV7-2	TRBJ1-2	TRBD1	17	TGTGCCAGCAGTAAAAGGACAGGGGCCCGGGTGAACTATGGCTACACCTTC	CASSKRTGARVNYGYTF
-	TRBV10-3	TRBJ1-2	TRBD1	17	TGTGCCATCAGTGAGTCCACCGGGACAGGGGAAAAAAGTGGCTACACCTTC	CAISESTGTGEKSGYTF